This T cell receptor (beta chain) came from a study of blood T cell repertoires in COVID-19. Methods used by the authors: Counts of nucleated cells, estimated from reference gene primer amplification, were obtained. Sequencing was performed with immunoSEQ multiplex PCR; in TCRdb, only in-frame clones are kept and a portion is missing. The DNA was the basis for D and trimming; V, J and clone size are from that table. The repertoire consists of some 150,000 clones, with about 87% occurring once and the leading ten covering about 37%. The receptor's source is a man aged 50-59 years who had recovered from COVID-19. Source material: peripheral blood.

The CDR3 here is CATSSRTGNEQFF. Written as DNA, the CDR3 is TGTGCCACCAGCAGCCGGACAGGGAATGAGCAGTTCTTC. The V gene is TRBV15, the J gene TRBJ2-1; TRBD1 aligns across 8 bases. The CDR3 sequence is 13 residues long. The V gene's germline CDR1 is LNHNV and CDR2 YYDKDF (reference sequence). V shed 3 bases, J shed 7 bases, and the junction held 2 bases outside the gene matches. The whole variable domain, remainder taken from reference TRBV15 and TRBJ2-1, is DAMVIQNPRYQVTQFGKPVTLSCSQTLNHNVMYWYQQKSSQAPKLLFHYYDKDFNNEADTPDNFQSRRPNTSFCFLDIRSPGLGDTAMYLCATSSRTGNEQFFGPGTRLTVL.